The present T cell receptor beta chain was sequenced within a study of blood T cell repertoires in COVID-19. Study in general: PBMCs, B-cell-depleted T cells, or T cells were the source of the cDNA or gDNA that made up the material.

Unmatched junction bases numbered 8, after V lost 6 bases and J lost 3 bases. Per germline, CDR1 MNHEY and CDR2 SMNVEV (reference sequence). There are 14 residues in the CDR3. Participants were aged about 18 to 90 years, lived in over 20 US areas, and enrolled virtually. Cohort assignment relied on participant-reported clinical history. This table comes from immunoSEQ multiplex PCR, and its TCRdb copy is limited to in-frame clones, with some not included. The table lists fewer than 350,000 clones, approximately 91% of them singletons. Sequencing was carried out using PBMCs or T cells enriched from blood (not recorded which). The J gene is TRBJ2-7, the V gene TRBV27; 7 nucleotides match TRBD2. The TCR sequence derives from a woman between 35 and 50 years old with acute COVID-19. This CDR3 is CASRRQGEGYEQYF. CDR3 DNA sequence: TGTGCCAGCAGAAGGCAAGGGGAGGGCTACGAGCAGTACTTC.